The clone carrying this T cell receptor beta chain qualifies as medium-sized. Profiling relied on immunoSEQ multiplex PCR, and the TCRdb table lists in-frame clones only, not all of them. The table lists 17,000 or so clones, about two thirds of them singletons. The sample is drawn from a study of pediatric ulcerative colitis. The CDR3 length is 11 residues. V shed 4 bases and J shed 4 bases, with 6 bases lying between them. CDR1 and CDR2 (germline): SGDLS, YYNGEE. During colonoscopy, one to two rectal pinch biopsies were collected. This chain uses TRBV9 with TRBJ2-7; maybe TRBD1 (5 bases). Sample: gut tissue. The clonotype originates from a girl between 10 and 17 years old with moderate ulcerative colitis. The CDR3 DNA reads TGTGCCAGCAGCCCAGGGTACGAGCAGTACTTC. It is translated as CASSPGYEQYF.